These 13 T cell receptor beta chains share one sample of origin, sequenced in a study of blood T cell repertoires in COVID-19. The protocol was immunoSEQ multiplex PCR, while the TCRdb copy is restricted to in-frame clones and leaves out a portion. The sample has hundreds of thousands of clones, 75% to 90% seen once. The sample was peripheral blood. The receptors originated from a woman under 40 with active or convalescent COVID-19.

The genes are TRBV6-6 and TRBJ2-1; D remains unclear. Germline-derived CDR1 and CDR2 are MNHNY and SVGAGI (reference sequence). V lost 6 bases, J lost 5 bases, and 29 bases lay in between. The CDR3 covers 19 residues. The CDR3 loop is CASSFRPYHSTIVDNEQFF. For the CDR3, the DNA is TGTGCCAGCAGCTTCCGGCCGTACCACTCGACAATCGTCGACAATGAGCAGTTCTTC.

This chain links TRBV18 with TRBJ1-1, with D possibly being TRBD1 (5 bases). Germline V gives CDR1 KGHSH, CDR2 LQKENI. V dropped 3 bases and J dropped 3 bases, with 14 bases sitting between them. The CDR3 sequence is 15 residues long. CDR3 protein: CASSPLQGADTEAFF. The CDR3 bases are TGTGCCAGCTCACCGCTCCAGGGTGCGGACACTGAAGCTTTCTTT.

The chain recombines TRBV25-1 with TRBJ2-7, with 9 bases fitting TRBD2. Germline V lookup: CDR1 MGHDK, CDR2 SYGVNS. This CDR3 has 14 amino acids. V shed 3 bases and J 5 bases; nucleotides not matched to a gene: 5. The chain's CDR3 is CASSELGLANEQYF. The CDR3 DNA sequence: TGTGCCAGCAGTGAGTTGGGACTAGCTAACGAGCAGTACTTC.

This sequence joins TRBV4-1 and TRBJ1-5; D is possibly TRBD1 (6 bases). V shed 0 bases and J shed 5 bases, with 11 bases lying between them. The length of the CDR3 is 15 residues. Per germline, CDR1 MGHRA and CDR2 YSYEKL. The CDR3 sequence: CASSQETDSYQPQHF. DNA for the CDR3: TGCGCCAGCAGCCAAGAGACGGACAGTTATCAGCCCCAGCATTTT.

J is TRBJ2-1 and V is TRBV3-1 (or the pseudogene TRBV3-2), with a tentative D call TRBD1 (5 bases). There are 13 residues in the CDR3. Trimming left V 4 bases short and J 4 bases short, with 8 bases between. CDR1 and CDR2 from the germline V gene are LGHDT and YNNKEL (reference sequence). CDR3 amino acids: CASSPRQYNEQFF. Here the CDR3 DNA reads TGTGCCAGCAGCCCCCGACAGTACAATGAGCAGTTCTTC.

The chain uses TRBV28 and TRBJ1-2; D is perhaps TRBD1 (5 bases). Germline CDR1 MDHEN, CDR2 SYDVKM. Trimming shortened V by 3 bases and J by 4 bases, and 12 bases separated the two germline ends. This CDR3 comprises 14 residues. The CDR3 DNA is TGTGCCAGCAGTTTCCGCGACAGAAGCTATGGCTACACCTTC. Its translation: CASSFRDRSYGYTF.

About this clone itself: Other DNA sequences in this specimen translate into the identical CDR3. V usage is TRBV5-1 and J usage is TRBJ1-1, with 8 bases matching TRBD1. The CDR3 runs to 14 residues. After removal of 4 bases from V and 4 bases from J, the junction contained 6 bases not matched to a gene. Germline loops: CDR1 SGHRS, CDR2 YFSETQ. This CDR3 is CASSLNRGSTEAFF. CDR3 coding DNA: TGCGCCAGCAGCCTGAACAGGGGGAGCACTGAAGCTTTCTTT.

This clone was seen more than once but under ten times. This chain uses TRBV15 with TRBJ1-2; 11 bases are a match to TRBD1. Germline values: CDR1 LNHNV, CDR2 YYDKDF (reference sequence). The CDR3 sequence is 17 residues long. The V gene end was trimmed by 0 bases and the J gene end by 4 bases; junction bases not matched to a gene: 7. CDR3 bases: TGTGCCACCAGCAGAGAAGAGGACAGGGGGCGGGGCTATGGCTACACCTTC. This encodes CATSREEDRGRGYGYTF.

The genes are TRBV6-1 and TRBJ2-5, with D tentatively TRBD1 (6 bases). This CDR3 contains 15 residues. Germline CDR1 is MNHNS and CDR2 is SASEGT. Trimming cost V 1 base and J 7 bases, with 16 bases left between them. CDR3 sequence reads: CASSEDLGLRGTQYF. In DNA form, the CDR3 reads TGTGCCAGCAGTGAAGATCTCGGCCTCAGGGGGACCCAGTACTTC.

V gene TRBV5-8 combines with J gene TRBJ1-1, with D uncertain. V lost 4 bases, J lost 0 bases, and 16 bases lay in between. Germline lookup yields CDR1 SGHTS and CDR2 YDEGEE. CDR3 size: 16 residues. In DNA form, the CDR3 reads TGTGCCAGCAGCCCCGGAGGAGTATGGATGAACACTGAAGCTTTCTTT. It yields the protein CASSPGGVWMNTEAFF.

This chain uses TRBV18 with TRBJ2-1; the match to TRBD2 covers 10 bases. The V and J ends lost 4 bases and 7 bases, in that order; junction bases with no gene match: 10. The CDR3 loop spans 16 amino acids. Germline V gives CDR1 KGHSH, CDR2 LQKENI. CDR3 in DNA: TGTGCCAGCTCACAGGGGACTAGCGTAAACCGGAATGAGCAGTTCTTC. It codes for CASSQGTSVNRNEQFF.

The genes are TRBV19 and TRBJ2-1, with 12 bases fitting TRBD2. Germline loops: CDR1 LNHDA, CDR2 SQIVND (reference sequence). CDR3 length: 17 amino acids. The V segment lost 1 base and the J segment 3 bases; nucleotides outside the gene matches: 4. In DNA, the CDR3 is TGTGCCAGTAGTATAGGGACTAGCGGGATAAGCTACAATGAGCAGTTCTTC. It specifies CASSIGTSGISYNEQFF.

This clone was counted a few times. The chain joins TRBV5-4 to TRBJ2-7, with unresolved D. The germline gives CDR1 SGHNT, CDR2 YYREEE (reference sequence). The CDR3 consists of 12 residues. The V end was cut by 1 base, the J end by 0 bases, with 2 bases between. CDR3: CASSLYSYEQYF. DNA of the CDR3: TGTGCCAGCAGCTTGTACTCCTACGAGCAGTACTTC.